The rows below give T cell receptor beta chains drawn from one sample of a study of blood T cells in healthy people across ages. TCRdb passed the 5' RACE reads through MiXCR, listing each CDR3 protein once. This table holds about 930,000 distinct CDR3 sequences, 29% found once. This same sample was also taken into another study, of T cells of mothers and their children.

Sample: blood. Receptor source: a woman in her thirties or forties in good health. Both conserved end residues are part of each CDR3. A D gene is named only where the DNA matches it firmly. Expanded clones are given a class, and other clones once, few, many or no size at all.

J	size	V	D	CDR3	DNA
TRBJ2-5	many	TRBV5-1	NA	CASSLFDYQETQYF	TGCGCCAGCAGCTTATTCGACTACCAAGAGACCCAGTACTTC
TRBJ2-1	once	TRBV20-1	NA	CSARGGLLTSLEQFF	TGCAGTGCTAGAGGGGGTCTATTGACTAGTTTGGAGCAGTTCTTC
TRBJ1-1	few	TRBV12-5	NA	CASAGRGVVTEAFF	TGTGCTAGTGCCGGGCGGGGGGTTGTCACTGAAGCTTTCTTT
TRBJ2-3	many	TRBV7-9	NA	CASSLGTGDTQYF	TGTGCCAGCAGCTTAGGAACGGGAGATACGCAGTATTTT
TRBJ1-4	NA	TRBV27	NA	CASSPPGGQLFF	TGTGCCAGCAGTCCCCCGGGGGGGCAACTGTTTTTT
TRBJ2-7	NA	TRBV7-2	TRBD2	CASSTRGTRPYEQYF	TGTGCCAGCAGCACCCGGGGGACTAGACCCTACGAGCAGTACTTC
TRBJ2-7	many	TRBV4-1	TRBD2	CASSQVAGGLDEQYF	TGCGCCAGCAGCCAAGTAGCGGGGGGGCTCGACGAGCAGTACTTC
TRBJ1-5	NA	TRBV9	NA	CASSVEAQGNQPQHF	TGTGCCAGCAGCGTAGAGGCCCAGGGAAATCAGCCCCAGCATTTT
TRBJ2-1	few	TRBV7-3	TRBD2	CASSLGGGLPNEQFF	TGTGCCAGCAGCCTGGGGGGAGGGCTTCCCAATGAGCAGTTCTTC
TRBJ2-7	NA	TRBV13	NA	CASSLRGSPYEQYF	TGTGCCAGCAGCCTCCGAGGGTCGCCCTACGAGCAGTACTTC
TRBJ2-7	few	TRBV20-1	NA	CSARGPQGPSHEQYF	TGCAGTGCTAGAGGCCCCCAGGGGCCTTCCCACGAGCAGTACTTC
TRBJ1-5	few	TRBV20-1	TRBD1	CSAFVTGGGNQPQHF	TGCAGTGCTTTCGTGACAGGGGGAGGCAATCAGCCCCAGCATTTT
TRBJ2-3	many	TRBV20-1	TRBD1	CSASTGGKRTDTQYF	TGCAGTGCTTCCACAGGGGGGAAGAGGACAGATACGCAGTATTTT
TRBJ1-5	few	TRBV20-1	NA	CSAGGYNQPQHF	TGCAGTGCTGGGGGGTACAATCAGCCCCAGCATTTT
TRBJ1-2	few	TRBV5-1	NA	CASSLDSGRLDGYTF	TGCGCCAGCAGCTTGGACAGCGGAAGGTTGGATGGCTACACCTTC
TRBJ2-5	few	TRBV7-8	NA	CASSARWETQYF	TGTGCCAGCAGCGCTCGATGGGAGACCCAGTACTTC
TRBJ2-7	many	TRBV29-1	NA	CSVAGQVAEQYF	TGCAGCGTTGCGGGTCAAGTTGCCGAGCAGTACTTC
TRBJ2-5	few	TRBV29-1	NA	CSVVWGGAWETQYF	TGCAGCGTTGTGTGGGGGGGGGCCTGGGAGACCCAGTACTTC
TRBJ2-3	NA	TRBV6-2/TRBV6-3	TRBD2	CASSSGTSGGPTDTQYF	TGTGCCAGCAGTAGCGGGACTAGCGGGGGGCCCACAGATACGCAGTATTTT
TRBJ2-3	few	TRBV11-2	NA	CASSLERQRVGEDTQYF	TGTGCCAGCAGCTTAGAGAGGCAAAGGGTTGGGGAAGATACGCAGTATTTT
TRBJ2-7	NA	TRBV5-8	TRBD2	CVSGGVRGGSYEQYF	TGTGTCAGCGGGGGGGTAAGGGGCGGATCCTACGAGCAGTACTTC
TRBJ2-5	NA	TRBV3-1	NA	CASSYRSGQETQYF	TGTGCCAGCAGCTACCGTAGCGGACAAGAGACCCAGTACTTC
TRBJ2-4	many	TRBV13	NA	CASSYERGPRKIQYF	TGTGCCAGCAGCTATGAGAGGGGACCACGTAAAATTCAGTACTTC
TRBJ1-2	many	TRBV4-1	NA	CASSQEGFGYTF	TGCGCCAGCAGCCAGGAAGGGTTTGGCTACACCTTC
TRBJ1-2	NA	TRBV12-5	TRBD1	CASGSGQGKRNGYTF	TGTGCTAGTGGTTCGGGACAGGGAAAGAGAAATGGCTACACCTTC
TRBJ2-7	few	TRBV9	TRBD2	CASSVATGGGSTYEQYF	TGTGCCAGCAGCGTAGCTACAGGAGGCGGGAGCACCTACGAGCAGTACTTC
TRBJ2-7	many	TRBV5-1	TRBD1	CASSSRDSPYEQYF	TGCGCCAGCAGCTCCCGGGACAGTCCCTACGAGCAGTACTTC
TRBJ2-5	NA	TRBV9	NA	CASGYSSGQETQYF	TGTGCCAGCGGTTATAGTAGTGGACAAGAGACCCAGTACTTC
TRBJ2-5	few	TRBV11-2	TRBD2	CASSLGTSGGARGETQYF	TGTGCCAGCAGCTTAGGGACTAGCGGGGGGGCGAGAGGAGAGACCCAGTACTTC
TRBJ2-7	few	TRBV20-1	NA	CSAWDSYSCEQYF	NA
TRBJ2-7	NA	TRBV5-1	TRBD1	CASSLMTGISYEQYF	TGCGCCAGCAGCTTGATGACAGGGATTAGCTACGAGCAGTACTTC
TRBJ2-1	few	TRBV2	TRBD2	CASSVLAGSGNEQFF	TGTGCCAGCAGTGTCCTAGCGGGGAGTGGCAATGAGCAGTTCTTC
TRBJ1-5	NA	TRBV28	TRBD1	CASTDTGETQHF	TGTGCCAGCACCGACACAGGGGAGACCCAGCATTTT
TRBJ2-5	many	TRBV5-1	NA	CASRREQETQYF	TGCGCCAGCAGACGGGAACAAGAGACCCAGTACTTC
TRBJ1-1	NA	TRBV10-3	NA	CAISESADLNTEAFF	TGTGCCATCAGTGAGTCGGCGGATTTGAACACTGAAGCTTTCTTT
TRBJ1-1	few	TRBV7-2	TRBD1	CASSSRQGMGTEAFF	TGTGCCAGCAGCTCCAGACAGGGGATGGGGACTGAAGCTTTCTTT
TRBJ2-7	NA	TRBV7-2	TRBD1	CASRPGTGIYEQYF	TGTGCCAGCAGACCCGGGACAGGAATATACGAGCAGTACTTC